The 25 T cell receptor beta chains below come from one sample, sequenced in a study of cytomegalovirus exposure and HLA in healthy donors. The PCR employed 60 Vbeta primers together with 13 Jbeta primers. Produced via immunoSEQ multiplex PCR; TCRdb's table is partial and in-frame only. The sample lists 150,000 to 200,000 clones; just under 80% were seen once. Material: PBMCs. The receptors derive from a woman aged 25 to 39 in good health and CMV-seropositive.

The V call is TRBV19, the J call TRBJ1-1; no firm D call. The CDR3 covers 12 residues. CDR1 and CDR2 from the germline V gene are LNHDA and SQIVND (reference sequence). V lost 7 bases, J lost 9 bases, and 15 bases lay in between. The DNA for the CDR3 is TGTGCCAGTACCTCTCTAAGTCCCAAAGCTTTCTTT. Encoded protein: CASTSLSPKAFF.

This sequence joins TRBV19 and TRBJ1-1, with 8 bases aligning to TRBD1. The CDR3 totals 15 residues. The germline V gene has CDR1 LNHDA and CDR2 SQIVND (reference sequence). V shed 3 bases, J shed 0 bases, and the junction held 3 bases outside the gene matches. As DNA, the CDR3 is TGTGCCAGTAGTATCGGACAGGGCCTGAACACTGAAGCTTTCTTT. Amino acids: CASSIGQGLNTEAFF.

The chain couples TRBV10-3 to TRBJ2-4; 7 nucleotides match TRBD1. From germline, CDR1 is ENHRY and CDR2 SYGVKD. Trimming took 5 bases from V and 0 from J; bases not matched to a gene: 10. CDR3 length equals 17 residues. The CDR3 sequence: CAISKLPGQQAKNIQYF. The CDR3 bases are TGTGCCATCAGTAAACTGCCGGGACAGCAAGCCAAAAACATTCAGTACTTC.

This chain uses TRBV6-5 with TRBJ2-7; the D is unclear. Trimming removed 8 bases from V and 3 bases from J, with 8 bases in between. Germline loops: CDR1 MNHEY, CDR2 SVGAGI. The CDR3 consists of 11 residues. This CDR3 reads CASGLNYEQYF. CDR3 coding DNA: TGTGCCAGCGGGCTAAACTACGAGCAGTACTTC.

This rearrangement joins TRBV15 to TRBJ2-7, with D possibly TRBD2 on 5 matching bases. Germline CDR1 reads LNHNV; CDR2 reads YYDKDF (reference sequence). Deletions cut 5 bases from V and 6 bases from J, with 11 bases between. The CDR3 is 12 amino acids. CDR3: CATSPGEGEQYF. The CDR3 DNA reads as TGTGCCACCAGCCCGGGCGAGGGCGAGCAGTACTTC.

The chain employs TRBV2 and TRBJ2-7, with D tentatively TRBD2 (6 bases). This CDR3 has 13 residues. With 8 bases removed from V and 3 bases from J, the gap between germline ends came to 14 bases. Germline V gene data show CDR1 as SNHLY and CDR2 as FYNNEI. CDR3 region: CASGREEFYEQYF. CDR3 sequence (DNA): TGTGCCAGCGGGCGGGAAGAATTCTACGAGCAGTACTTC.

The CDR3 DNA follows: TGTGCCAGCAGCTTCCCCCAGGCTAGCGGGAGGGAGGGGACCCAGTACTTC. Its translation: CASSFPQASGREGTQYF. J is TRBJ2-5 and V is TRBV7-9; the match to TRBD2 covers 12 bases. Germline-derived CDR1 and CDR2 are SEHNR and FQNEAQ (reference sequence). The J segment lost 7 bases and the V segment lost 3 bases, leaving 12 bases of the junction unmatched. The CDR3 is made up of 17 amino acids.

The rearrangement links TRBV2 to TRBJ1-2, with TRBD1 matching over 7 bases. The junction had 9 bases not matched to a gene; V was cut back by 8 bases and J by 6 bases. Germline V gene lookup returns CDR1 SNHLY and CDR2 FYNNEI. The CDR3 contains 13 residues. CDR3 nucleotides: TGTGCCAGCCCCAGCAGGGGGAAGGATGGCTACACCTTC. This translates into CASPSRGKDGYTF.

The chain links TRBV13 to TRBJ2-1; D possibly corresponds to TRBD2 (6 bases). Germline CDR1 PRHDT, CDR2 FYEKMQ (reference sequence). This CDR3 is 17 amino acids long. V lost 0 bases and J 5 bases, leaving 17 bases between the germline ends. As DNA, the CDR3 is TGTGCCAGCAGCTTAGGAGCTCGGAGGGTTTCTAACAATGAGCAGTTCTTC. It specifies CASSLGARRVSNNEQFF.

CDR3 residues: CASSSLPGGLPGYGYTF. For the CDR3, the DNA is TGTGCCAGCAGCTCCCTCCCCGGGGGGCTTCCGGGGTATGGCTACACCTTC. The chain has TRBV7-2 and TRBJ1-2, with D tentatively TRBD1 (6 bases). The germline V gene has CDR1 SGHTA and CDR2 FQGNSA. This CDR3 comprises 17 residues. Deletions cut 4 bases from V and 5 bases from J, with 23 bases between.

The chain has TRBV10-2 and TRBJ1-4; TRBD1 aligns across 8 bases. The CDR3 sequence is 13 residues long. J gave up 7 bases and V 8 bases, and 6 bases lay outside the gene matches. Germline V gene lookup returns CDR1 WSHSY and CDR2 SAAADI. CDR3 DNA: TGCGCCAGCGGCGACAGGGGTGCTGAAAAACTGTTTTTT. It codes for CASGDRGAEKLFF.

This clone showed up just a few times. The V call is TRBV27, the J call TRBJ1-1; a possible D gene is TRBD1 (6 bases). The V gene's germline CDR1 is MNHEY and CDR2 SMNVEV (reference sequence). The CDR3 has 14 residues. V shed 1 base and J shed 6 bases, with 12 bases lying between them. The CDR3 loop is CASSLYRTVSEAFF. CDR3 bases: TGTGCCAGCAGTTTATACAGGACAGTTTCTGAAGCTTTCTTT.

The chain is built from TRBV9 and TRBJ2-1; D not certain. V lost 0 bases, J lost 5 bases, and 18 bases lay in between. Per the germline V gene, CDR1 is SGDLS and CDR2 is YYNGEE. This CDR3 has 17 residues. Here the CDR3 reads CASSVVPGDSTHNEQFF. DNA for the CDR3: TGTGCCAGCAGCGTAGTCCCCGGAGACTCGACCCACAATGAGCAGTTCTTC.

This chain links TRBV9 with TRBJ1-1; 9 nucleotides align to TRBD1. CDR1 is SGDLS, CDR2 YYNGEE, per germline. V lost 4 bases and J lost 5; bases outside the gene matches: 9. There are 15 residues in the CDR3. The CDR3 nucleotides are TGTGCCAGCAGCACCCGGGACAGGGTAGTGACTGAAGCTTTCTTT. It specifies CASSTRDRVVTEAFF.

This chain uses TRBV23-1 with TRBJ2-2, with 9 bases fitting TRBD1. TRBV23-1 qualifies as an ORF whose function is uncertain. This CDR3 is built from 17 residues. The junction had 7 bases not matched to a gene; V was cut back by 0 bases and J by 5 bases. The CDR3 nucleotides are TGCGCCAGCAGTCAATCGGGGACAGGGCGATGGACCGGGGAGCTGTTTTTT. It is translated as CASSQSGTGRWTGELFF.

The rearrangement uses TRBV27 and TRBJ2-1; TRBD1 is a possible D gene (5 bases). V was pared by 1 base and J by 7 bases, with 23 bases between. Germline V lookup: CDR1 MNHEY, CDR2 SMNVEV (reference sequence). The CDR3 extends over 18 amino acids. CDR3 sequence (DNA): TGTGCCAGCAGTTTATTAGCAAGGGGCAGCCCCGAAGGAAATGAGCAGTTCTTC. Protein sequence: CASSLLARGSPEGNEQFF.

The genes are TRBV18 and TRBJ2-7, with 7 positions matching TRBD1. Germline-derived CDR1 and CDR2 are KGHSH and LQKENI. This CDR3 has 13 amino acids. Germline trimming cut 3 bases from V and 6 bases from J; bases unmatched to any gene: 5. The CDR3 region is CASSPLSGGEQYF. The CDR3 DNA reads as TGTGCCAGCTCACCCTTGTCAGGGGGCGAGCAGTACTTC.

This chain uses TRBV6-5 with TRBJ2-4; D possibly corresponds to TRBD1 (5 bases). CDR3 size: 16 residues. Looked up from germline, CDR1 is MNHEY and CDR2 is SVGAGI. V was cut by 2 bases and J by 7 bases, with 18 bases left in between. CDR3 amino acids: CASSYLQPSGINIQYF. Here the CDR3 DNA reads TGTGCCAGCAGTTACCTCCAACCTTCAGGGATTAACATTCAGTACTTC.

In its sample, this clone was seen once. The V call is TRBV4-3, the J call TRBJ1-5; TRBD1 matches 10 bases. Trimming removed 0 bases from V and 1 base from J; junction bases left unmatched: 3. Germline CDR1 is LGHNA and CDR2 is YSLEER. The CDR3 loop spans 17 amino acids. CDR3 protein: CASSQDWGQGSNQPQHF. As DNA, the CDR3 is TGCGCCAGCAGCCAAGATTGGGGACAGGGGAGCAATCAGCCCCAGCATTTT.

The chain links TRBV7-3 to TRBJ2-7; 7 bases are shared with TRBD1. The CDR3 consists of 14 residues. Germline V lookup: CDR1 SGHTA, CDR2 FQGTGA. V was pared by 4 bases and J by 4 bases, with 7 bases of the junction left unmatched. The DNA for the CDR3 is TGTGCCAGCAGCTCGACAGGGCTCCCTTACGAGCAGTACTTC. Translated: CASSSTGLPYEQYF.

The gene calls are TRBV7-9 and TRBJ2-3; TRBD1 matches 8 bases. V lost 5 bases to trimming and J lost 0 bases; unmatched junction nucleotides: 4. The CDR3 loop spans 15 amino acids. Germline V gene sequence: CDR1 SEHNR, CDR2 FQNEAQ (reference sequence). The chain's CDR3 is CASSTRTGSTDTQYF. The CDR3 coding sequence is TGTGCCAGCAGCACTCGGACAGGGAGCACAGATACGCAGTATTTT.

V usage is TRBV29-1 and J usage is TRBJ1-1; maybe TRBD1 (5 bases). Germline CDR1 and CDR2: SQVTM and ANQGSEA. The CDR3 sequence is 10 residues long. Trimming cost V 4 bases and J 7 bases, with 7 bases left between them. CDR3 region: CSVGQNEAFF. The CDR3 region has the DNA TGCAGCGTTGGACAGAATGAAGCTTTCTTT.

The CDR3 coding sequence is TGCGCCAGCAGCTCGGGACAGGGGGCGTACGAGCAGTACTTC. Translated: CASSSGQGAYEQYF. The genes are TRBV5-1 and TRBJ2-7, with TRBD1 matching over 12 bases. Germline loops: CDR1 SGHRS, CDR2 YFSETQ. Germline trimming cut 3 bases from V and 4 bases from J; bases unmatched to any gene: 2. The CDR3 runs to 14 residues.

The chain combines TRBV5-5 with TRBJ2-1, with D possibly matching TRBD1 (5 bases). This CDR3 is 13 amino acids long. The germline gives CDR1 SGHKS, CDR2 YYEKEE (reference sequence). Trimming shortened V by 0 bases and J by 4 bases, and 5 bases separated the two germline ends. This chain's CDR3 is CASSLGQYNEQFF. The CDR3 DNA is TGTGCCAGCAGCTTGGGACAGTACAATGAGCAGTTCTTC.

The rearrangement links TRBV6-1 to TRBJ1-1, with D unresolved. The V gene's germline CDR1 is MNHNS and CDR2 SASEGT. This CDR3 is built from 12 residues. The ends were cut back, 7 bases at V and 5 bases at J, with 11 bases in the middle. For the CDR3, the DNA is TGTGCCAGCATTCCCCTATCGACTGAAGCTTTCTTT. Translating gives CASIPLSTEAFF.